The 17 T cell receptor beta chains below all came from one sample that was sequenced in a study of CD8+ T cells in alopecia areata. Extracted from the samples, RNA was reverse transcribed into cDNA to serve as the sequencing template. The table came from immunoSEQ multiplex PCR; TCRdb's copy has only in-frame clones and leaves some out. The table includes hundreds of thousands of clones, roughly two thirds detected once. Sequenced here: CD4+ T cells sorted from blood, sampled at week 0. These receptors all come from a human donor with alopecia areata.

This clone showed up just a few times. The chain joins TRBV7-2 to TRBJ2-7; D might be TRBD1 or TRBD2, each matching 5 bases. Germline V lookup: CDR1 SGHTA, CDR2 FQGNSA. Trimming took off 0 bases at V and 3 bases at J, with 12 bases between the two ends. The CDR3 spans 15 residues. In DNA form, the CDR3 reads TGTGCCAGCAGCTTAGCGTGGGGGTTCAACTACGAGCAGTACTTC. This codes for CASSLAWGFNYEQYF.

The chain employs TRBV9 and TRBJ2-2; no firm D call. CDR1 is SGDLS and CDR2 is YYNGEE in the germline V gene. CDR3 length equals 16 residues. V was clipped by 0 bases and J by 0 bases, with 9 bases between them. CDR3 in DNA: TGTGCCAGCAGCGTAGATTGGGCGGCGAACACCGGGGAGCTGTTTTTT. Protein: CASSVDWAANTGELFF.

This clone came up a few times. The CDR3 sequence: CASRRPGTGGAPGANVLTF. DNA of the CDR3: TGTGCCAGCAGGCGGCCGGGGACAGGGGGCGCACCCGGGGCCAACGTCCTGACTTTC. The chain uses TRBV7-9 and TRBJ2-6; TRBD1 matches at 12 bases. The CDR3 has 19 amino acids. After removal of 6 bases from V and 4 bases from J, the junction contained 13 bases not matched to a gene. CDR1 is SEHNR, CDR2 FQNEAQ, per germline (reference sequence).

The V call is TRBV9, the J call TRBJ2-3; 12 nucleotides align to TRBD2. The germline CDR1 and CDR2 sequences are SGDLS and YYNGEE. The ends lost 0 bases at V and 5 bases at J; junction bases unmatched: 4. The CDR3 spans 16 residues. In DNA form, the CDR3 reads TGTGCCAGCAGCGTAGCCCCTAGCGGGGGGGGAGATACGCAGTATTTT. Encoded protein: CASSVAPSGGGDTQYF.

The V and J genes are TRBV5-1 and TRBJ1-6; D ambiguous. CDR1 and CDR2 (germline): SGHRS, YFSETQ. The CDR3 loop spans 13 amino acids. Trimming stripped 3 bases from V and 11 bases from J, with 12 bases between. The CDR3 loop is CASSSTTDPPLHF. CDR3 bases: TGCGCCAGCAGCTCTACCACAGATCCACCCCTCCACTTT. Complete variable domain (other parts from reference TRBV5-1 and TRBJ1-6): KAGVTQTPRYLIKTRGQQVTLSCSPISGHRSVSWYQQTPGQGLQFLFEYFSETQRNKGNFPGRFSGRQFSNSRSEMNVSTLELGDSALYLCASSSTTDPPLHFGNGTRLTVT.

There are a few counts of this clone. The V and J genes are TRBV27 and TRBJ2-5, with D possibly being TRBD1 or TRBD2 (6 bases each). V shed 4 bases and J shed 7 bases, with 13 bases lying between them. Germline assignment: CDR1 MNHEY and CDR2 SMNVEV (reference sequence). The CDR3 totals 13 residues. The CDR3 region has the DNA TGTGCCAGCAGTTGGGGGGCCTCAGGGACCCAGTACTTC. Translating gives CASSWGASGTQYF.

This chain joins TRBV7-2 and TRBJ1-2; no clear D gene. The V end lost 1 base, the J end lost 3 bases, and 9 bases lay between the germline ends. This CDR3 contains 14 residues. Germline V CDR1 and CDR2: SGHTA, FQGNSA. The CDR3 sequence: CASSLGRGDYGYTF. The CDR3 DNA sequence: TGTGCCAGCAGCTTAGGTCGGGGTGACTATGGCTACACCTTC. Filled out from reference TRBV7-2 and TRBJ1-2, the complete variable domain reads GAGVSQSPSNKVTEKGKDVELRCDPISGHTALYWYRQSLGQGLEFLIYFQGNSAPDKSGLPSDRFSAERTGGSVSTLTIQRTQQEDSAVYLCASSLGRGDYGYTFGSGTRLTVV.

The chain couples TRBV29-1 to TRBJ1-1; D remains ambiguous. Germline values: CDR1 SQVTM, CDR2 ANQGSEA. This CDR3 contains 13 residues. V was cut by 7 bases and J by 1 base, with 13 bases left in between. CDR3 region: CSGQKASNTEAFF. For the CDR3, the DNA is TGCAGCGGGCAAAAGGCATCGAACACTGAAGCTTTCTTT. The full variable domain, rest sourced from reference TRBV29-1 and TRBJ1-1, is SAVISQKPSRDICQRGTSLTIQCQVDSQVTMMFWYRQQPGQSLTLIATANQGSEATYESGFVIDKFPISRPNLTFSTLTVSNMSPEDSSIYLCSGQKASNTEAFFGQGTRLTVV.

The V call is TRBV7-3, the J call TRBJ1-1; 7 bases align to TRBD1. The germline CDR1 and CDR2 sequences are SGHTA and FQGTGA. The CDR3 is 14 amino acids. The V segment lost 5 bases and the J segment 1 base; nucleotides outside the gene matches: 4. CDR3 coding DNA: TGTGCCAGCAGCGTATCAGGGGGGAACACTGAAGCTTTCTTT. Protein: CASSVSGGNTEAFF.

Only a few counts were recorded for this clone. The V call is TRBV7-2, the J call TRBJ2-5; D is possibly TRBD2 (6 bases). Germline loops: CDR1 SGHTA, CDR2 FQGNSA. This CDR3 has 14 residues. V shed 5 bases and J shed 2 bases, with 12 bases lying between them. CDR3 amino acids: CASSPRRGQETQYF. DNA of the CDR3: TGTGCCAGCAGCCCGAGGAGGGGACAAGAGACCCAGTACTTC.

This clone showed up just once. Other DNA sequences in this specimen translate into the identical CDR3. J is TRBJ2-3 and V is TRBV30; 7 nucleotides agree with TRBD2. The CDR3 runs to 11 residues. Germline loops: CDR1 GTSNPN, CDR2 SVGIG (reference sequence). Trimming took 4 bases from V and 6 from J; bases not matched to a gene: 1. The CDR3 nucleotides read TGTGCCTGGACCGGGGGGGATACGCAGTATTTT. Protein product: CAWTGGDTQYF.

V and J are TRBV18 and TRBJ2-5; D possibly matches TRBD1 or TRBD2 (5 bases each). Germline CDR1 is KGHSH and CDR2 is LQKENI. The length of the CDR3 is 17 residues. The V and J ends lost 1 base and 3 bases respectively, with 18 bases between them. The CDR3 is CASSPQGRFSMEETQYF. The DNA for the CDR3 is TGTGCCAGCTCACCACAGGGACGGTTTTCCATGGAAGAGACCCAGTACTTC.

The gene calls are TRBV29-1 and TRBJ1-2; D is possibly TRBD1 (6 bases). The CDR3 is 14 residues long. In germline, CDR1 is SQVTM, CDR2 ANQGSEA. Trimming took off 0 bases at V and 7 bases at J, with 15 bases between the two ends. DNA for the CDR3: TGCAGCGTTGAAGACATACGGACAGCGACTGGCTACACCTTC. Amino acid sequence: CSVEDIRTATGYTF.

This clone appeared a few times. The chain combines TRBV7-2 with TRBJ2-2; 7 nucleotides align to TRBD2. The CDR3 length is 13 residues. Losses at the gene ends were 3 bases for V and 11 bases for J; bases not matched to a gene: 6. Germline values: CDR1 SGHTA, CDR2 FQGNSA. DNA for the CDR3: TGTGCCAGCAGCTTCGGACTAGACAGAGAGCTGTTTTTT. This gives the protein CASSFGLDRELFF.

The rearrangement joins TRBV15 to TRBJ2-2; the match to TRBD1 covers 9 bases. V dropped 4 bases and J dropped 3; count of bases not matched to a gene: 12. CDR1 and CDR2 from the germline V gene are LNHNV and YYDKDF (reference sequence). The CDR3 has 18 residues. This CDR3 is CATSNIAPGQGYTGELFF. The CDR3 DNA follows: TGTGCCACCAGCAACATAGCCCCGGGACAGGGCTACACCGGGGAGCTGTTTTTT.

This clone was detected only a few times. The rearrangement joins TRBV25-1 to TRBJ2-1; 9 bases map to TRBD1. Trimming at V came to 5 bases and at J to 8 bases, leaving 10 bases not matched to a gene. The CDR3 totals 15 residues. The germline V gene encodes CDR1 MGHDK and CDR2 SYGVNS. This chain's CDR3 is CASSTGTGPVDEQFF. The CDR3 DNA sequence: TGTGCCAGCAGTACCGGGACAGGGCCTGTGGATGAGCAGTTCTTC.

This clone was counted ten times or more. The genes are TRBV5-5 and TRBJ1-5; D possibly corresponds to TRBD1 (6 bases). CDR3 length: 16 amino acids. Per the germline V gene, CDR1 is SGHKS and CDR2 is YYEKEE (reference sequence). V was trimmed by 1 base and J by 4 bases, leaving 15 bases between them. Here the CDR3 reads CASSLRLNRDNQPQHF. The CDR3 nucleotides read TGTGCCAGCAGCTTGAGGCTGAACAGGGATAATCAGCCCCAGCATTTT.